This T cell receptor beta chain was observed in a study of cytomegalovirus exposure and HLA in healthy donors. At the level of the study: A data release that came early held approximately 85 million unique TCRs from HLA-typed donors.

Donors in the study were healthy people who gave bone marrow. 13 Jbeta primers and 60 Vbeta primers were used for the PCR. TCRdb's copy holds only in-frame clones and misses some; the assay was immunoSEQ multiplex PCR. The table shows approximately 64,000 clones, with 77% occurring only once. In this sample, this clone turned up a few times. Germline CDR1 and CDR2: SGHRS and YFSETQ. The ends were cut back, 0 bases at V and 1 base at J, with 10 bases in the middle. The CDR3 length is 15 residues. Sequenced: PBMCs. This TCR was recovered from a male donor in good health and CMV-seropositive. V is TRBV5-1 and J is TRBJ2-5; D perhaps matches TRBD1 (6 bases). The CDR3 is CASSLGGGFQETQYF. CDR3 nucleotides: TGCGCCAGCAGCTTGGGAGGGGGATTCCAAGAGACCCAGTACTTC.